This passage covers 23 T cell receptor beta chains from one sample sequenced in a study of blood T cell repertoires in COVID-19. TCRdb's table, derived via immunoSEQ multiplex PCR, lists solely in-frame clones and lacks some. The table has about 300,000 clones, less than 85% seen once. Specimen: PBMCs or T cells enriched from blood (not recorded which). The receptor source for this set is a woman aged 25 to 39 who had been exposed to COVID-19.

This clone appeared a single time. The V and J genes are TRBV13 and TRBJ1-1; 8 bases match TRBD1. The CDR3 is 15 amino acids. Trimming removed 2 bases from V and 5 bases from J; junction bases left unmatched: 7. Germline values: CDR1 PRHDT, CDR2 FYEKMQ (reference sequence). CDR3 DNA: TGTGCCAGCAGCTTAAGGACAGGGAGTTGGACTGAAGCTTTCTTT. Its protein product is CASSLRTGSWTEAFF.

J is TRBJ1-2 and V is TRBV7-8, with 10 bases that match TRBD1. The length of the CDR3 is 15 residues. Germline CDR1 and CDR2: SGHVS and FQNEAQ. V trimming: 0 bases; J trimming: 6 bases; junction bases outside the gene matches: 4. The CDR3 region has the DNA TGTGCCAGCAGCTTAGCCGGGGACAGGGGACATGGCTACACCTTC. It is translated as CASSLAGDRGHGYTF.

The chain has TRBV5-4 and TRBJ1-2; TRBD1 matches at 7 bases. CDR1 is SGHNT, CDR2 YYREEE, per germline (reference sequence). V dropped 3 bases and J dropped 5; count of bases not matched to a gene: 7. This CDR3 has 14 residues. CDR3 protein: CASSWGTDPYGYTF. In DNA, the CDR3 is TGTGCCAGCAGCTGGGGGACAGACCCTTATGGCTACACCTTC.

The V and J genes are TRBV5-4 and TRBJ1-1; no reliable D call. Per germline, CDR1 SGHNT and CDR2 YYREEE (reference sequence). The CDR3 contains 12 residues. V was cut by 0 bases and J by 8 bases, with 8 bases left in between. The CDR3 spells CASSLAEQEAFF. CDR3 nucleotides: TGTGCCAGCAGCTTGGCGGAGCAAGAAGCTTTCTTT. Looking up the rest from reference TRBV5-4 and TRBJ1-1 gives the full variable domain: ETGVTQSPTHLIKTRGQQVTLRCSSQSGHNTVSWYQQALGQGPQFIFQYYREEENGRGNFPPRFSGLQFPNYSSELNVNALELDDSALYLCASSLAEQEAFFGQGTRLTVV.

This sequence joins TRBV28 and TRBJ1-2, with TRBD1 as a possible D gene (5 bases). From germline, CDR1 is MDHEN and CDR2 SYDVKM. The CDR3 is made up of 12 amino acids. Deletions cut 11 bases from V and 1 base from J, with 11 bases between. The CDR3 region has the DNA TGTGCCGGACACTCTCTTAACTATGGCTACACCTTC. Residues: CAGHSLNYGYTF.

This clone was detected only once. J is TRBJ1-5 and V is TRBV10-3; D gene unclear. The CDR3 is 16 residues long. The germline V and J ends were trimmed by 1 base and 1 base, with 11 bases remaining between them. In germline, CDR1 is ENHRY, CDR2 SYGVKD. CDR3 loop: CAISEFVGASNQPQHF. Written as DNA, the CDR3 is TGTGCCATCAGTGAGTTCGTGGGAGCGAGCAATCAGCCCCAGCATTTT.

This chain connects TRBV28 to TRBJ1-3, with TRBD1 identical over 8 bases. V lost 3 bases and J lost 4; bases outside the gene matches: 2. The CDR3 extends over 14 amino acids. Germline V gene sequence: CDR1 MDHEN, CDR2 SYDVKM. In DNA, the CDR3 is TGTGCCAGCAGTTTTTGGACAGGGGGAAACACCATATATTTT. Amino acids: CASSFWTGGNTIYF.

V and J are TRBV3-1 (or the pseudogene TRBV3-2) and TRBJ1-1; D is unresolved. Per the germline V gene, CDR1 is LGHDT and CDR2 is YNNKEL (reference sequence). Trimming took 3 bases from V and 5 from J, leaving 10 bases between them. The CDR3 has 13 residues. The CDR3 is CASSHEGRTEAFF. DNA for the CDR3: TGTGCCAGCAGCCACGAAGGGAGGACTGAAGCTTTCTTT.

CDR3 in DNA: TGCGCCAGCACCATACAGGGGCTGGGGGAGACCCAGTACTTC. Residues: CASTIQGLGETQYF. The chain uses TRBV5-1 and TRBJ2-5; 7 nucleotides agree with TRBD1. The CDR3 covers 14 residues. The junction had 10 bases not matched to a gene; V was cut back by 6 bases and J by 5 bases. Germline V gene sequence: CDR1 SGHRS, CDR2 YFSETQ.

V is TRBV19 and J is TRBJ2-1; TRBD1 aligns across 8 bases. The CDR3 is 13 residues long. Germline CDR1 reads LNHDA; CDR2 reads SQIVND (reference sequence). V lost 10 bases, J lost 5 bases, and 7 bases stayed unmatched. CDR3 sequence (DNA): TGTGCCACCGGACAGGGCGAGGACAATGAGCAGTTCTTC. Translated: CATGQGEDNEQFF.

This clone was detected only once. The V call is TRBV7-3, the J call TRBJ2-5, with 10 bases matching TRBD1. The V gene's germline CDR1 is SGHTA and CDR2 FQGTGA. The CDR3 sequence is 16 residues long. Trimming at V came to 0 bases and at J to 4 bases, leaving 5 bases not matched to a gene. The CDR3: CASSLTGQGRGETQYF. The CDR3 DNA is TGTGCCAGCAGCTTAACGGGACAGGGGAGGGGAGAGACCCAGTACTTC.

V and J are TRBV28 and TRBJ2-6; tentative D call: TRBD2 (5 bases). The CDR3 consists of 16 residues. Germline loops: CDR1 MDHEN, CDR2 SYDVKM. V was cut by 7 bases and J by 2 bases, with 15 bases left in between. The CDR3 nucleotides are TGTGCCAGCAAAGAGGGCCAGGTCACTGGGGCCAACGTCCTGACTTTC. Encoded protein: CASKEGQVTGANVLTF.

The chain employs TRBV7-3 and TRBJ1-1, with D hard to call. The germline gives CDR1 SGHTA, CDR2 FQGTGA. The V end lost 6 bases, the J end lost 0 bases, and 8 bases lay between the germline ends. This CDR3 contains 13 residues. DNA for the CDR3: TGTGCCAGCAGAGATCAGATGAACACTGAAGCTTTCTTT. Translation: CASRDQMNTEAFF.

The V and J genes are TRBV5-1 and TRBJ2-7; 13 nucleotides line up with TRBD2. Trimming at V came to 3 bases and at J to 2 bases, leaving 2 bases not matched to a gene. Germline CDR1 reads SGHRS; CDR2 reads YFSETQ. The CDR3 loop spans 15 amino acids. The CDR3 DNA follows: TGCGCCAGCAGCTGGACTAGCGGGGGCACCTACGAGCAGTACTTC. It codes for CASSWTSGGTYEQYF.

The V call is TRBV24-1, the J call TRBJ2-2; maybe TRBD1 (6 bases). The V gene's germline CDR1 is KGHDR and CDR2 SFDVKD. V lost 1 base to trimming and J lost 8 bases, with 10 bases between them. CDR3 length: 14 amino acids. The DNA of the CDR3 is TGTGCCACCAGTGATTTACCCGGGACAGGGGAGCTGTTTTTT. Its translation is CATSDLPGTGELFF.

This clone is a singleton in its sample. This chain uses TRBV6-4 with TRBJ2-1; D is perhaps TRBD2 (7 bases). The CDR3 has 14 residues. CDR1 is MRHNA, CDR2 SNTAGT, per germline. V was cut by 0 bases and J by 6 bases, with 9 bases left in between. The CDR3 sequence is CASSDSAGANEQFF. Here the CDR3 DNA reads TGTGCCAGCAGTGACTCCGCGGGGGCCAATGAGCAGTTCTTC.

The chain combines TRBV3-1 (or the pseudogene TRBV3-2) with TRBJ2-7; D is unclear. The V gene's germline CDR1 is LGHDT and CDR2 YNNKEL (reference sequence). The CDR3 spans 14 residues. V lost 1 base, J lost 5 bases, and 12 bases lay in between. The CDR3 here is CASSQGIGEDEQYF. CDR3 nucleotides: TGTGCCAGCAGCCAAGGCATCGGAGAAGACGAGCAGTACTTC.

J is TRBJ2-7 and V is TRBV18, with D maybe TRBD1 (5 bases). CDR1 is KGHSH, CDR2 LQKENI, per germline. V was pared by 3 bases and J by 3 bases, with 12 bases between. The CDR3 sequence is 14 residues long. CDR3 DNA: TGTGCCAGCTCACCTGCTCAGGGAAACTACGAGCAGTACTTC. Its protein product is CASSPAQGNYEQYF. Full variable domain (remainder filled in from reference TRBV18 and TRBJ2-7): NAGVMQNPRHLVRRRGQEARLRCSPMKGHSHVYWYRQLPEEGLKFMVYLQKENIIDESGMPKERFSAEFPKEGPSILRIQQVVRGDSAAYFCASSPAQGNYEQYFGPGTRLTVT.

The V gene is TRBV2, the J gene TRBJ2-7; D gene uncertain. In germline, CDR1 is SNHLY, CDR2 FYNNEI. This CDR3 has 13 amino acids. Trimming removed 1 base from V and 6 bases from J, with 10 bases in between. The CDR3 bases are TGTGCCAGCAGTGAAGTCTTTACTGGCGAGCAGTACTTC. Protein sequence: CASSEVFTGEQYF. Based on the CDR3 plus reference TRBV2 and TRBJ2-7, the full variable domain is EPEVTQTPSHQVTQMGQEVILRCVPISNHLYFYWYRQILGQKVEFLVSFYNNEISEKSEIFDDQFSVERPDGSNFTLKIRSTKLEDSAMYFCASSEVFTGEQYFGPGTRLTVT.

This clone appeared a few times. The rearrangement links TRBV11-1 to TRBJ1-1, with a tentative D call TRBD1 (5 bases). Trimming left V 4 bases short and J 0 bases short, with 15 bases between. Germline V CDR1 and CDR2: SGHAT, FQDESV (reference sequence). The CDR3 runs to 16 residues. As DNA, the CDR3 is TGTGCCAGCAGCTACATGGTGGGGCCAGTGAACACTGAAGCTTTCTTT. Protein: CASSYMVGPVNTEAFF.

The V and J genes are TRBV4-3 and TRBJ1-6; D is unresolved. CDR1 is LGHNA, CDR2 YSLEER, per germline. The V end was cut by 2 bases, the J end by 9 bases, with 5 bases between. The CDR3 has 12 residues. The DNA of the CDR3 is TGCGCCAGCAGCCAAACGGGTTCACCCCTCCACTTT. This codes for CASSQTGSPLHF.

Here the CDR3 DNA reads TGTGCCAGCAGGCCCTGGCGCTATCTAGAGGGCGGCTACACCTTC. Translating gives CASRPWRYLEGGYTF. The genes are TRBV27 and TRBJ1-2; D remains unclear. This CDR3 contains 15 residues. Trimming left V 6 bases short and J 8 bases short, with 22 bases between. Germline lookup yields CDR1 MNHEY and CDR2 SMNVEV (reference sequence).

The table lists this clone with a few counts. The chain uses TRBV5-4 and TRBJ1-3; tentative D call: TRBD1 (5 bases). The germline V gene has CDR1 SGHNT and CDR2 YYREEE (reference sequence). CDR3 size: 15 residues. V was shortened by 0 bases and J by 4 bases, with 11 bases between the two germline ends. As DNA, the CDR3 is TGTGCCAGCAGCTTGGTATCAGGGCCCGGAAACACCATATATTTT. As protein: CASSLVSGPGNTIYF.